This T cell receptor beta chain appears in the sequencing data of a study of early T cells in non-severe SARS-CoV-2 infection. Study context: The study sequenced bulk RNA from unsorted whole blood, with chains unpaired. Findings and limits, study-wide: Database matching using VDJdb favored anti-spike CD8 responses, with private and CD4 specificities left missing.

Unique molecular identifiers (one per individual cDNA molecule) were attached. TCRdb independently ran MiXCR on the 5' RACE reads; one entry per CDR3 protein. The sample lists 30,000 to 40,000 distinct CDR3 sequences; approximately 9.2% were seen once. V shed 1 base and J shed 0 bases, with 15 bases lying between them. This CDR3 region has 16 residues. The germline V gene has CDR1 GTSNPN and CDR2 SVGIG (reference sequence). This clonotype was seen ten or more times. What it binds is not known. The sample consisted of whole blood. This receptor was taken from an adult who was a healthcare worker with PCR-confirmed SARS-CoV-2 infection or an uninfected control (not recorded which). The V and J genes are TRBV30 and TRBJ1-2, with D maybe TRBD1 (5 bases). The CDR3 loop is CAWSAGGVRANYGYTF. Here the CDR3 DNA reads TGTGCCTGGAGTGCCGGGGGGGTGAGGGCTAACTATGGCTACACCTTC.